Below are 24 T cell receptor beta chains sequenced from a single sample in a study of cytotoxic CD8 clonotypes in ibrutinib-treated CLL. Clones were sequenced by immunoSEQ multiplex PCR, and TCRdb holds only the in-frame ones, with some missing. The data show over 100,000 clones, about 58% seen once. The sample was PBMCs, taken after 24 months of ibrutinib treatment. These receptors were taken from a human donor with chronic lymphocytic leukemia.

The chain has TRBV19 and TRBJ2-1; D is uncertain. From germline, CDR1 is LNHDA and CDR2 SQIVND (reference sequence). The V and J ends lost 3 bases and 11 bases respectively, with 8 bases between them. This CDR3 has 11 amino acids. CDR3 residues: CASSIETKQFF. CDR3 sequence (DNA): TGTGCCAGTAGTATCGAGACAAAGCAGTTCTTC.

CDR3 bases: TGTGCCAGCAGTGCGAACGGACAACTCCTCCACTTT. Residues: CASSANGQLLHF. The chain couples TRBV2 to TRBJ1-6; D is possibly TRBD1 (5 bases). CDR1 is SNHLY and CDR2 is FYNNEI in the germline V gene. This CDR3 contains 12 residues. The V end lost 4 bases, the J end lost 15 bases, and 13 bases lay between the germline ends.

This clone appeared a few times. The V and J genes are TRBV9 and TRBJ2-1; D perhaps matches TRBD2 (5 bases). The germline V and J ends were trimmed by 0 bases and 5 bases, with 12 bases remaining between them. The CDR3 is 15 residues long. Germline V gene data show CDR1 as SGDLS and CDR2 as YYNGEE. The CDR3 spells CASSVGSSAHNEQFF. The CDR3 nucleotides are TGTGCCAGCAGCGTAGGGAGTAGCGCTCACAATGAGCAGTTCTTC.

This chain uses TRBV27 with TRBJ2-2; possible D gene TRBD1, 5 bases. This CDR3 spans 15 amino acids. Trimming cost V 7 bases and J 0 bases, with 12 bases left between them. Germline V gene data show CDR1 as MNHEY and CDR2 as SMNVEV (reference sequence). This CDR3 is CASKLGQTNTGELFF. CDR3 in DNA: TGTGCCAGCAAATTAGGACAAACGAACACCGGGGAGCTGTTTTTT.

The chain couples TRBV6-1 to TRBJ1-6, with D possibly being TRBD1 (5 bases). V was pared by 2 bases and J by 2 bases, with 10 bases between. Germline V gene data show CDR1 as MNHNS and CDR2 as SASEGT. The CDR3 spans 16 residues. CDR3 region: CASSENRDAYNSPLHF. In DNA form, the CDR3 reads TGTGCCAGCAGTGAAAACCGGGACGCCTATAATTCACCCCTCCACTTT.

This clone occurred a few times. The chain employs TRBV14 and TRBJ2-1; D possibly uses TRBD1 or TRBD2 (5 bases each). Germline CDR1 SGHDN, CDR2 FVKESK. The CDR3 has 17 residues. V shed 0 bases and J shed 0 bases, with 12 bases lying between them. CDR3 in amino acids: CASSQEWAGSSYNEQFF. DNA for the CDR3: TGTGCCAGCAGCCAAGAATGGGCAGGGAGCTCCTACAATGAGCAGTTCTTC.

The chain is built from TRBV20-1 and TRBJ1-2; D is unresolved. Looked up from germline, CDR1 is DFQATT and CDR2 is SNEGSKA (reference sequence). CDR3 length: 11 amino acids. Trimming removed 3 bases at V and 4 bases at J, with 6 bases between. DNA for the CDR3: TGCAGTGCTAGCGATCGCTATGGCTACACCTTC. It yields the protein CSASDRYGYTF.

The chain combines TRBV5-6 with TRBJ1-6; D remains ambiguous. V was cut by 0 bases and J by 8 bases, with 12 bases left in between. This CDR3 spans 15 amino acids. Germline CDR1 and CDR2: SGHDT and YYEEEE. The chain's CDR3 is CASSLGSRVDSPLHF. Here the CDR3 DNA reads TGTGCCAGCAGCTTGGGGAGTCGTGTGGATTCACCCCTCCACTTT.

This chain joins TRBV5-4 and TRBJ2-2; D tentatively reads TRBD1 or TRBD2 (5 bases each). Germline lookup yields CDR1 SGHNT and CDR2 YYREEE (reference sequence). This CDR3 region has 16 residues. Trimming removed 2 bases from V and 8 bases from J, with 19 bases in between. The CDR3 spells CASSLPGRGDAGELFF. The CDR3 DNA reads as TGTGCCAGCAGCTTACCGGGACGGGGTGATGCTGGGGAGCTGTTTTTT.

The V and J genes are TRBV30 and TRBJ1-5, with 9 nucleotides matching TRBD1. This CDR3 region has 15 residues. V lost 3 bases, J lost 6 bases, and 9 bases stayed unmatched. CDR1 is GTSNPN, CDR2 SVGIG, per germline (reference sequence). DNA for the CDR3: TGTGCCTGGAGCCAGAAGGACAGGGGACGTCAGCCCCAGCATTTT. This gives the protein CAWSQKDRGRQPQHF.

V is TRBV5-6 and J is TRBJ2-4, with D possibly being TRBD1 (6 bases). Germline V gene sequence: CDR1 SGHDT, CDR2 YYEEEE. The CDR3 is 19 amino acids. The V and J ends lost 2 bases and 0 bases respectively, with 21 bases between them. The CDR3 region has the DNA TGTGCCAGCAGCTTCCAGGACAGAGTAACCGTCTTAGCCAAAAACATTCAGTACTTC. It specifies CASSFQDRVTVLAKNIQYF. Using reference TRBV5-6 and TRBJ2-4 for the parts outside the CDR3, the full variable domain is DAGVTQSPTHLIKTRGQQVTLRCSPKSGHDTVSWYQQALGQGPQFIFQYYEEEERQRGNFPDRFSGHQFPNYSSELNVNALLLGDSALYLCASSFQDRVTVLAKNIQYFGAGTRLSVL.

The V call is TRBV30, the J call TRBJ1-1, with 7 bases lining up with TRBD1. The ends lost 0 bases at V and 4 bases at J; junction bases unmatched: 2. The germline V gene encodes CDR1 GTSNPN and CDR2 SVGIG (reference sequence). This CDR3 has 13 residues. The CDR3 nucleotides read TGTGCCTGGAGTGTAGAGGGGGCCACTGAAGCTTTCTTT. Amino acid sequence: CAWSVEGATEAFF.

This clone was seen only a few times. The same CDR3 arises from other DNA sequences in this sample as well. J is TRBJ1-1 and V is TRBV30, with D uncertain. Germline V gives CDR1 GTSNPN, CDR2 SVGIG (reference sequence). The V end lost 0 bases, the J end lost 3 bases, and 11 bases lay between the germline ends. CDR3 size: 14 residues. The CDR3 coding sequence is TGTGCCTGGAGTGTTCCTCCAAGGGACACTGAAGCTTTCTTT. Encoded protein: CAWSVPPRDTEAFF.

This chain connects TRBV7-3 to TRBJ1-5; no definite D call. Germline CDR1 reads SGHTA; CDR2 reads FQGTGA. V was cut by 2 bases and J by 1 base, with 6 bases left in between. The CDR3 is 14 amino acids. The CDR3 region has the DNA TGTGCCAGCAGCTTACACTTGAGCAATCAGCCCCAGCATTTT. Protein sequence: CASSLHLSNQPQHF.

This clone showed up just a few times. The identical CDR3 is also encoded by other nucleotide sequences in the sample. The chain has TRBV30 and TRBJ2-7; D is unclear. Germline V gene lookup returns CDR1 GTSNPN and CDR2 SVGIG (reference sequence). Trimming pared 0 bases from V and 6 bases from J, leaving 3 bases between. The CDR3 is 10 residues long. The CDR3 DNA reads as TGTGCCTGGAGTGTAGGCGAGCAGTACTTC. Translated: CAWSVGEQYF. Full variable domain (missing parts from reference TRBV30 and TRBJ2-7): SQTIHQWPATLVQPVGSPLSLECTVEGTSNPNLYWYRQAAGRGLQLLFYSVGIGQISSEVPQNLSASRPQDRQFILSSKKLLLSDSGFYLCAWSVGEQYFGPGTRLTVT.

The chain links TRBV11-3 to TRBJ1-6, with no clear D. The V gene's germline CDR1 is SGHNT and CDR2 YENEEA. This CDR3 is built from 13 residues. V was pared by 2 bases and J by 8 bases, with 7 bases between. This chain's CDR3 is CASSLIGDSPLHF. The CDR3 coding sequence is TGTGCCAGCAGCTTAATCGGGGATTCACCCCTCCACTTT.

This clone was counted between two and nine times. The chain employs TRBV2 and TRBJ2-7; D remains unclear. Per the germline V gene, CDR1 is SNHLY and CDR2 is FYNNEI. Deletions cut 10 bases from V and 2 bases from J, with 12 bases between. CDR3 length: 12 residues. The CDR3 nucleotides read TGTGCCACACACGCCGAACCCTACGAGCAGTACTTC. This sequence encodes CATHAEPYEQYF.

The genes are TRBV7-2 and TRBJ1-1, with unresolved D. CDR3 length equals 15 residues. V was cut by 5 bases and J by 1 base, with 14 bases left in between. Germline-derived CDR1 and CDR2 are SGHTA and FQGNSA. This CDR3 is CASSPPGSANTEAFF. The CDR3 DNA reads as TGTGCCAGCAGCCCCCCGGGGTCCGCGAACACTGAAGCTTTCTTT. Looking up the rest from reference TRBV7-2 and TRBJ1-1 gives the full variable domain: GAGVSQSPSNKVTEKGKDVELRCDPISGHTALYWYRQSLGQGLEFLIYFQGNSAPDKSGLPSDRFSAERTGGSVSTLTIQRTQQEDSAVYLCASSPPGSANTEAFFGQGTRLTVV.

The chain has TRBV5-4 and TRBJ2-3; D remains unclear. This CDR3 spans 13 amino acids. V was pared by 2 bases and J by 3 bases, with 7 bases between. Per germline, CDR1 SGHNT and CDR2 YYREEE (reference sequence). The CDR3 DNA follows: TGTGCCAGCAGCTTAGTAGGGACAGATACGCAGTATTTT. Its protein product is CASSLVGTDTQYF.

The V and J genes are TRBV5-1 and TRBJ2-7, with D possibly matching TRBD2 (5 bases). Germline V gene data show CDR1 as SGHRS and CDR2 as YFSETQ. With 5 bases removed from V and 4 bases from J, the gap between germline ends came to 19 bases. The CDR3 has 15 residues. The CDR3 loop is CASRSSREYHYEQYF. The CDR3, as DNA: TGCGCCAGCAGATCCAGCCGGGAATACCATTACGAGCAGTACTTC.

In its sample, this clone was seen many times. This sample also contains other DNA sequences that code for the same CDR3. This chain joins TRBV6-1 and TRBJ1-6; D gene unclear. Germline V gene sequence: CDR1 MNHNS, CDR2 SASEGT. Trimming cost V 4 bases and J 4 bases, with 8 bases left between them. The CDR3 has 14 amino acids. Here the CDR3 DNA reads TGTGCCAGCAGTGCAGGCCCTTATAATTCACCCCTCCACTTT. This codes for CASSAGPYNSPLHF.

With respect to this clone: Other DNA sequences in the sample encode the same CDR3. This chain uses TRBV6-5 with TRBJ2-7; a possible D gene is TRBD2 (5 bases). The CDR3 consists of 11 residues. Trimming shortened V by 5 bases and J by 4 bases, and 6 bases separated the two germline ends. Per the germline V gene, CDR1 is MNHEY and CDR2 is SVGAGI. The CDR3 sequence: CASSRDYEQYF. The CDR3, as DNA: TGTGCCAGCAGTCGGGATTACGAGCAGTACTTC.

The rearrangement uses TRBV7-9 and TRBJ1-6; D is unresolved. The V and J ends lost 3 bases and 7 bases respectively, with 7 bases between them. The CDR3 spans 13 residues. Germline CDR1 and CDR2: SEHNR and FQNEAQ (reference sequence). This CDR3 reads CASSFEENSPLHF. Written as DNA, the CDR3 is TGTGCCAGCAGCTTCGAGGAGAATTCACCCCTCCACTTT.

The V gene is TRBV2, the J gene TRBJ1-5, with 9 bases lining up with TRBD1. The CDR3 is made up of 14 amino acids. In germline, CDR1 is SNHLY, CDR2 FYNNEI. Trimming at V came to 5 bases and at J to 7 bases, leaving 6 bases not matched to a gene. In DNA, the CDR3 is TGTGCCAGCAGTCTGGGACAGGGTAAACAGCCCCAGCATTTT. Encoded protein: CASSLGQGKQPQHF.